This T cell receptor (beta chain) was sequenced in a study of T cell clonotyping in hematopoietic cell transplantation. The assay was immunoSEQ multiplex PCR, and TCRdb's table has in-frame clones only and misses some. The sample holds about 19,000 clones; approximately 85% are singletons and the top ten take around 8.1%. The V segment lost 6 bases and the J segment 0 bases; nucleotides outside the gene matches: 3. Germline values: CDR1 MNHEY, CDR2 SVGAGI. The CDR3 covers 15 residues. The time point is: recipient sample about 28 days before transplant, after cytoreduction. Samples: about 28 days before transplant, then days 30, 100 and 180 after.

The rearrangement links TRBV6-5 to TRBJ2-2, with 8 bases identical to TRBD2. This sequence was found in a man aged 45-65 years with acute myeloid leukemia. Some clones in this sample may be carry-over from other donors' samples. Sequenced here: peripheral blood mononuclear cells, sampled before stem cell transplant. The CDR3 DNA reads TGTGCCAGCAGAGGACTAGCCGCGAACACCGGGGAGCTGTTTTTT. Amino acid sequence: CASRGLAANTGELFF.